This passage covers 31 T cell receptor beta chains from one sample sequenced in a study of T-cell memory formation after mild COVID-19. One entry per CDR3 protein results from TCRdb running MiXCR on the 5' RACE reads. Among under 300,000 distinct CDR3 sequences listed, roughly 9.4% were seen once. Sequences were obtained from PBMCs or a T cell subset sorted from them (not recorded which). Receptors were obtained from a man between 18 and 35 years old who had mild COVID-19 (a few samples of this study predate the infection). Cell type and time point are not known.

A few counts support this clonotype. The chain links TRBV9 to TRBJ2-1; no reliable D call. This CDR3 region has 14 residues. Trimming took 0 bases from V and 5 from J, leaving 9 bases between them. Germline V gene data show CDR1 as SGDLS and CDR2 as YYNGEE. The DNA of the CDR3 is TGTGCCAGCAGCGTAGTCGGATCTGACAATGAGCAGTTCTTC. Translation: CASSVVGSDNEQFF.

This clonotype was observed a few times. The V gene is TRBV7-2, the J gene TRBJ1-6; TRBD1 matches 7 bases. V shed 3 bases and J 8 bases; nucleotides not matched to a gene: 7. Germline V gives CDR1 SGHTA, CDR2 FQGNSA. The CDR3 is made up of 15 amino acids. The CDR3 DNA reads TGTGCCAGCAGCTTCGATACAGGGGAGTATTCACCCCTCCACTTT. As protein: CASSFDTGEYSPLHF.

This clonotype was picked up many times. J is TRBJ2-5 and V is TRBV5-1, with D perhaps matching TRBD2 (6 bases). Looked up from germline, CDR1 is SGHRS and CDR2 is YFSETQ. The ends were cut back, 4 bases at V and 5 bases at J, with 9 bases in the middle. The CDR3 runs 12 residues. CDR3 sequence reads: CASSPGVETQYF. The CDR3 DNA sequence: TGCGCCAGCAGCCCGGGGGTGGAGACCCAGTACTTC.

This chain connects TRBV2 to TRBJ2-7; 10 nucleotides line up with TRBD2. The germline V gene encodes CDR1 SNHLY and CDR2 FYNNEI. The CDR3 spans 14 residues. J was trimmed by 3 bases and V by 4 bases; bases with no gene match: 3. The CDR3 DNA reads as TGTGCCAGCAGTGGATGGACTAGCGGCTACGAGCAGTACTTC. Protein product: CASSGWTSGYEQYF.

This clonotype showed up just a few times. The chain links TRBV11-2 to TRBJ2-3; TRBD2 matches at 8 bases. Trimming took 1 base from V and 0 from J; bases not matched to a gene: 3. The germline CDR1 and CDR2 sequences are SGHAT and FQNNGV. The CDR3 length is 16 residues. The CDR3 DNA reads TGTGCCAGCAGCTTAGGTAGCGGGGCCAGCACAGATACGCAGTATTTT. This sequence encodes CASSLGSGASTDTQYF.

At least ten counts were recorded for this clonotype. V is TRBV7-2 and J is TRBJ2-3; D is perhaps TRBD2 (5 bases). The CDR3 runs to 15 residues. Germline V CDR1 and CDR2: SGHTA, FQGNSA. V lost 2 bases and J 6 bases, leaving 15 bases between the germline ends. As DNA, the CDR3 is TGTGCCAGCAGCTTATTTAGCAGTTCGGGGGATACGCAGTATTTT. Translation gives CASSLFSSSGDTQYF.

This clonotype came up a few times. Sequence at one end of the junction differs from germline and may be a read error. DNA for the CDR3: TGTGCCAGCAGTCTAAGGACAGGTTTCCACTTC. It is translated as CASSLRTGFHF. V and J are TRBV12-3 or TRBV12-4 and TRBJ1-2; 7 nucleotides line up with TRBD1. This CDR3 is built from 11 residues.

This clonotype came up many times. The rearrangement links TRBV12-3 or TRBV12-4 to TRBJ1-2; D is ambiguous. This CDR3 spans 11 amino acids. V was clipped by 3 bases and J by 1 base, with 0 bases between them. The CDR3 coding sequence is TGTGCCAGCAGTTTTAACTATGGCTACACCTTC. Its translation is CASSFNYGYTF.

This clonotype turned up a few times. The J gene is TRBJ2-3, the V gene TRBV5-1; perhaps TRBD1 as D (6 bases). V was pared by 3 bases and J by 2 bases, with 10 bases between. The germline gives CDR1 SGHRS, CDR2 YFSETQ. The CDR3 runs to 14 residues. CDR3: CASSSGQNTDTQYF. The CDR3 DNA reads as TGCGCCAGCAGCTCTGGACAGAACACAGATACGCAGTATTTT.

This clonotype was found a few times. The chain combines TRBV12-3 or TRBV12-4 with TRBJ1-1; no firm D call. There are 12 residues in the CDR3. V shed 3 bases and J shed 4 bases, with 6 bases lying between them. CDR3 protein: CASSLAFTEAFF. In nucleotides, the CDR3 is TGTGCCAGCAGTTTGGCATTCACTGAAGCTTTCTTT.

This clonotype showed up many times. CDR3 bases: TGTGCCAGCAGCTCTCAGGGGGTTGAATCACCCCTCCACTTT. Amino acids: CASSSQGVESPLHF. The chain joins TRBV7-2 to TRBJ1-6; 7 bases align to TRBD1. V gave up 4 bases and J gave up 10 bases; unmatched junction bases: 7. CDR1 is SGHTA, CDR2 FQGNSA, per germline. CDR3 length equals 14 residues.

The CDR3 loop reads CASSPRDMNTEAFF. The CDR3 region has the DNA TGTGCCAGCAGCCCCAGGGACATGAACACTGAAGCTTTCTTT. The chain combines TRBV7-9 with TRBJ1-1; a weak D match, TRBD1 (6 bases). Germline assignment: CDR1 SEHNR and CDR2 FQNEAQ (reference sequence). V gave up 5 bases and J gave up 0 bases, with 10 bases separating them. This CDR3 spans 14 amino acids.

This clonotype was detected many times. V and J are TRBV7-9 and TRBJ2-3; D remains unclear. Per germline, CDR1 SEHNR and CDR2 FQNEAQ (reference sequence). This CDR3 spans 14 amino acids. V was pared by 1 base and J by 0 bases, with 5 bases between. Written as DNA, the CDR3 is TGTGCCAGCAGCTTAGTGGGCAGCACAGATACGCAGTATTTT. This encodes CASSLVGSTDTQYF. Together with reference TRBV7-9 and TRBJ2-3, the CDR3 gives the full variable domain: DTGVSQNPRHKITKRGQNVTFRCDPISEHNRLYWYRQTLGQGPEFLTYFQNEAQLEKSRLLSDRFSAERPKGSFSTLEIQRTEQGDSAMYLCASSLVGSTDTQYFGPGTRLTVL.

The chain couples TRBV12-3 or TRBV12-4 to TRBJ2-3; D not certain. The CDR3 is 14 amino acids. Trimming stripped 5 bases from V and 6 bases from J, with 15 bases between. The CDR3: CASSPGRLRDTQYF. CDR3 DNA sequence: TGTGCCAGCAGTCCGGGCCGTCTTCGGGATACGCAGTATTTT.

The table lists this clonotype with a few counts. CDR3 nucleotide sequence: TGTGCCAGCAGCGTAGGGACAGGCCCTATGAACACTGAAGCTTTCTTT. It specifies CASSVGTGPMNTEAFF. The V gene is TRBV9, the J gene TRBJ1-1; the match to TRBD1 covers 7 bases. The CDR3 consists of 16 residues. Germline CDR1 SGDLS, CDR2 YYNGEE. Losses at the gene ends were 0 bases for V and 0 bases for J; bases not matched to a gene: 5.

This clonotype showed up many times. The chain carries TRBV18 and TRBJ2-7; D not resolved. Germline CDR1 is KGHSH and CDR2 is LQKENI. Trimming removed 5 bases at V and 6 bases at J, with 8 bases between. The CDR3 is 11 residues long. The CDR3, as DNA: TGTGCCAGCTCATCGTATGGCGAGCAGTACTTC. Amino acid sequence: CASSSYGEQYF.

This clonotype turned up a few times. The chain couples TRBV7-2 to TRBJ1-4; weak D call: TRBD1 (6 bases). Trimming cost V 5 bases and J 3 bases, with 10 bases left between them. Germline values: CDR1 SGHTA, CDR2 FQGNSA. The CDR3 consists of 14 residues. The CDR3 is CASSPRTANEKLFF. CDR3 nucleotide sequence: TGTGCCAGCAGCCCCAGGACAGCTAATGAAAAACTGTTTTTT.

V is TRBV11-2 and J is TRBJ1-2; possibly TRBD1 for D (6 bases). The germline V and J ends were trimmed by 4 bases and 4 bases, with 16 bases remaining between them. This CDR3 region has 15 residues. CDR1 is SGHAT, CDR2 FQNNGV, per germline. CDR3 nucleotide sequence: TGTGCCAGCAGCTCGAACAGGGATTCCCTCTATGGCTACACCTTC. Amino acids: CASSSNRDSLYGYTF.

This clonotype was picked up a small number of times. Here the CDR3 reads CSATTGGGGQPQHF. Here the CDR3 DNA reads TGCAGTGCTACGACAGGGGGCGGAGGTCAGCCCCAGCATTTT. This chain links TRBV20-1 with TRBJ1-5; 10 nucleotides align to TRBD1. J gave up 6 bases and V 4 bases, and 6 bases lay outside the gene matches. This CDR3 is built from 14 residues. CDR1 and CDR2 from the germline V gene are DFQATT and SNEGSKA (reference sequence).

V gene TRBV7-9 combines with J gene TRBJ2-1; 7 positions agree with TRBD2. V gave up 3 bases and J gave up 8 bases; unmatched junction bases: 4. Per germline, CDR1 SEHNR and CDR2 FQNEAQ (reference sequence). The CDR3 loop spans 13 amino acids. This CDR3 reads CASSFKRGDEQFF. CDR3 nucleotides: TGTGCCAGCAGCTTCAAGCGGGGCGATGAGCAGTTCTTC.

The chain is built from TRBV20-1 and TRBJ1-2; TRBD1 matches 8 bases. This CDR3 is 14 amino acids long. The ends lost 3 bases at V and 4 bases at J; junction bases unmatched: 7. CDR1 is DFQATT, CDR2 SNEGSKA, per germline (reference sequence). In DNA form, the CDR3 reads TGCAGTGCTAGGACGAGACAGGGGTCCTATGGCTACACCTTC. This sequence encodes CSARTRQGSYGYTF.

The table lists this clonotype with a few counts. The CDR3 DNA reads TGCAGCGTTGAGATCGATCGACGAGATACGCAGTATTTT. Translation gives CSVEIDRRDTQYF. The V and J genes are TRBV29-1 and TRBJ2-3; unclear D gene. V was clipped by 3 bases and J by 5 bases, with 12 bases between them. The CDR3 is 13 residues long. The germline V gene encodes CDR1 SQVTM and CDR2 ANQGSEA.

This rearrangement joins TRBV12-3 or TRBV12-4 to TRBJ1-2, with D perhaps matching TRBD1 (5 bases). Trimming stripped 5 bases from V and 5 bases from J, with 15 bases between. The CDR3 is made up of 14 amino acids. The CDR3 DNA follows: TGTGCCAGCAGTGTATGGGGGACGCGGTATGGCTACACCTTC. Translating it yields CASSVWGTRYGYTF.

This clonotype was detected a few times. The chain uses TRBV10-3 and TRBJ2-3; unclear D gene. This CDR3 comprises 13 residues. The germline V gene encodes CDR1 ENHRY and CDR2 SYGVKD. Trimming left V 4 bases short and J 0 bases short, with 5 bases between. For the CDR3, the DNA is TGTGCCATCAGTGCCCCCAGCACAGATACGCAGTATTTT. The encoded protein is CAISAPSTDTQYF.

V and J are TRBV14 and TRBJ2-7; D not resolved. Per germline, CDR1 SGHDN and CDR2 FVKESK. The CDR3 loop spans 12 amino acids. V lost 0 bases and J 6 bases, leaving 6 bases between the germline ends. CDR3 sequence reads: CASSQEPGEQYF. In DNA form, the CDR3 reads TGTGCCAGCAGCCAAGAACCGGGCGAGCAGTACTTC. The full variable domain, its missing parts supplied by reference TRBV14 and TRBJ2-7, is EAGVTQFPSHSVIEKGQTVTLRCDPISGHDNLYWYRRVMGKEIKFLLHFVKESKQDESGMPNNRFLAERTGGTYSTLKVQPAELEDSGVYFCASSQEPGEQYFGPGTRLTVT.

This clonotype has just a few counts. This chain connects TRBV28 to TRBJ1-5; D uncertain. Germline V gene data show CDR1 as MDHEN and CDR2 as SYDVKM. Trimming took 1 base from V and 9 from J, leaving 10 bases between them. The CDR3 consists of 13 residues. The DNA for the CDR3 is TGTGCCAGCAGTTTATCGGTTGCTCGGCCCCAGCATTTT. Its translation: CASSLSVARPQHF.

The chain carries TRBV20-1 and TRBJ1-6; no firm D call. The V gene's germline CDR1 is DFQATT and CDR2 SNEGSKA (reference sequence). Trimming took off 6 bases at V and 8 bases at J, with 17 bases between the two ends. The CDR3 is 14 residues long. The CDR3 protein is CSAQTAGIDSPLHF. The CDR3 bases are TGCAGTGCCCAGACGGCGGGCATTGATTCACCCCTCCACTTT.

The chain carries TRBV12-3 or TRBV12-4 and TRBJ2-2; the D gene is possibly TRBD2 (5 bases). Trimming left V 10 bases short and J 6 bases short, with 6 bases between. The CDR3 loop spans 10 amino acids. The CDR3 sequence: CATGAGELFF. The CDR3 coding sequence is TGTGCCACCGGGGCCGGGGAGCTGTTTTTT.

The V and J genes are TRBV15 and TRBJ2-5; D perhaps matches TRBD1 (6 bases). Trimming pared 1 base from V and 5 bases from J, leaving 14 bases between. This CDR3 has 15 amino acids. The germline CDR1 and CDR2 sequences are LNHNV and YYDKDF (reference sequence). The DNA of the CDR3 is TGTGCCACCAGCAGAGTCGCAGGGGCCGGTGAGACCCAGTACTTC. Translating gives CATSRVAGAGETQYF. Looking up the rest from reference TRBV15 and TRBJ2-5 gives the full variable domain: DAMVIQNPRYQVTQFGKPVTLSCSQTLNHNVMYWYQQKSSQAPKLLFHYYDKDFNNEADTPDNFQSRRPNTSFCFLDIRSPGLGDTAMYLCATSRVAGAGETQYFGPGTRLLVL.

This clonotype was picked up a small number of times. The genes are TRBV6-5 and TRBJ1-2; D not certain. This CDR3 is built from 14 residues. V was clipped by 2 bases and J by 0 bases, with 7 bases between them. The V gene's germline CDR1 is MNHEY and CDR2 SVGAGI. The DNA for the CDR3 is TGTGCCAGCAGTTACGGCCGGGCTAACTATGGCTACACCTTC. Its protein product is CASSYGRANYGYTF.

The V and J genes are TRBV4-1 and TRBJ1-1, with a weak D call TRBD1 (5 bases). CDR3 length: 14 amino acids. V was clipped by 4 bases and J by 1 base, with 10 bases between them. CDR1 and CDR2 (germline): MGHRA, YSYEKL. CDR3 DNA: TGCGCCAGCAGCCCACCTACAGGGAACACTGAAGCTTTCTTT. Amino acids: CASSPPTGNTEAFF.